This T cell receptor beta chain was retrieved from a study of T cell responses to AZD1222 COVID-19 vaccine (dated by TCRdb to about 2021). Background on the whole study: TCR sequencing covered some 240 trial participants: nearly 210 given two doses of AZD1222 and 26 given two doses of MenACWY control vaccine. Trial participants were enrolled into age subgroups of 18-55, 56-69 and 70-plus years, which contained around 150, 28 and 57 TCR-sequenced participants, respectively.

The CDR3 regions of human TCRbeta chains were analyzed by immunosequencing. The paper's data handling went like this. Repertoire TCRs were matched against a reference library of SARS-CoV-2-specific TCRs generated with the MIRA antigen-specificity platform. Breadth meant the fraction of unique TCRs that were SARS-CoV-2-associated, whereas depth meant the fraction of total T cells that were SARS-CoV-2-associated. Using the MIRA data, each spike-specific TCR was mapped to the spike region that the TCR reacts to and placed in a CD4 or CD8 class. Log10-transformed breadth and depth values were compared by one-way ANOVA with Sidak's multiple comparisons tests. TCRdb took over this immuneACCESS table, retaining in-frame rearrangements with V and J assigned. Such tables are incomplete; in checked studies, under half of the missing clones stem from an unresolved V gene, and the remainder is unexplained. V and J calls and clone size are those listed in that table; D and trimming were worked out from the DNA. Here the sample has over 85,000 clones; roughly 93% occur a single time. About 3.1% of the sample goes to the ten largest clones.

To note about this clone: The specificity of this receptor is unknown. Per-base qualities were not stored, and no clone one base away is much larger.

What the time point label conveys for this sample: about 28 days (+/-7) after the second vaccine dose. Because spike-specific TCR depth and breadth did not differ between the two schedules, AZD1222 recipients who got a second dose at roughly 4 weeks were pooled with those who got a second dose at roughly 12 weeks. Samples from vaccinated people were obtained from the UK trials COV001 and COV002, which included a single-blind randomized controlled phase 2/3 trial of AZD1222 (ChAdOx1 nCoV-19) in healthy adults. For TCRbeta chain sequencing, PBMC samples were collected from trial participants at day 0 and at day 28 after the second dose. General findings and caveats noted by the study authors: After two AZD1222 doses, both the breadth and the depth of spike-specific TCRs were significantly higher than at day 0 and than in MenACWY recipients. Vaccine-associated CD4 TCRs spanned the whole spike protein, with dominant responses in regions 160-218 and 743-854. Participants were mostly white British and included more females than males, and it was suggested by the authors that clonal diversity may have been underestimated. Nearly half of unique spike-specific TCRs reportedly recognized epitopes outside regions mutated in the B.1.351 and B.1.1.7 variants. Because no samples from the day 14 peak response were available, repertoires could be characterized only after the peak T cell response. Conclusions about previously exposed vaccinees were limited because only a handful of AZD1222 recipients were SARS-CoV-2 seropositive at baseline. In the small 56-69-year group, the increase in depth fell short of significance, most likely because of low power.

The origin of this receptor is an adult who received the AZD1222 COVID-19 vaccine. The material was peripheral blood, obtained 28 days after the second AZD1222 dose.

The nucleotides read TGCGCCAGCAGGGAGGGGACTGAAGCTTTCTTT. Protein translation: CASREGTEAFF. This sequence uses TRBV5-1 and TRBJ1-1; the D region possibly corresponds to TRBD1 (5 bases align). V loses 5 bases of germline sequence and J loses 5 bases, and the interval between the two ends is 7 bases. The germline V gene sets CDR1 to SGHRS and CDR2 to YFSETQ. The CDR3 numbers 11 residues from cysteine through phenylalanine. Left in the record is the CDR3 DNA by itself, 33 bases read in frame from the first base.